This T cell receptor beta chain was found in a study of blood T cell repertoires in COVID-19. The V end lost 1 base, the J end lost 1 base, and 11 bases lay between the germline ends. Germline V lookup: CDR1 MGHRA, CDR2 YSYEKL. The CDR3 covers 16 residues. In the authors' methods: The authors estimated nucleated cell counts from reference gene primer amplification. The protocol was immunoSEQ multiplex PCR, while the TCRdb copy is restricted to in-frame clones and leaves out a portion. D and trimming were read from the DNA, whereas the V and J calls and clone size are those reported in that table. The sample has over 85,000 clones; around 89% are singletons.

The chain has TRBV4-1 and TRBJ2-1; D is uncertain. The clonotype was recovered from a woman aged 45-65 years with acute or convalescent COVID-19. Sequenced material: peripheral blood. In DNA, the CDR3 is TGCGCCAGCAGCCAAGTCGATCTAGTGTCCTACAATGAGCAGTTCTTC. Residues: CASSQVDLVSYNEQFF.